The clone carrying this TCR beta chain is deemed medium-sized. The data stem from a study of blood T cell repertoires in COVID-19. Germline V gives CDR1 MNHEY, CDR2 SMNVEV (reference sequence). The CDR3 loop spans 13 amino acids. V lost 6 bases and J lost 10; bases outside the gene matches: 4. Only in-frame clones appear in the TCRdb table, and some are missing; sequencing was by immunoSEQ multiplex PCR. The table has under 40,000 clones, 89% seen once; the top ten hold roughly 6.2%. This sequence joins TRBV27 and TRBJ2-1, with 12 bases identical to TRBD2. The sequence derives from a human donor in a cohort sampled during active COVID-19. Sequencing input: peripheral blood. The CDR3 DNA sequence: TGTGCCAGCAGCGGACTAGCGGGACGAGAGCAGTTCTTC. This sequence encodes CASSGLAGREQFF.